Given below is one T cell receptor (beta chain) in context. The antigen remains unidentified. These data are taken from a study of chemoradiotherapy in HPV16-positive cancers. Whole-study results and caveats: HPV-specific T cells were functionally defined from only a couple of HPV16-positive patients. In HPV16-positive patients, HPV-responsive T-cell expansion tracked better recurrence-free survival.

Samples were taken several times over chemoradiotherapy. TCRdb's copy holds only in-frame clones and misses some; the assay was immunoSEQ multiplex PCR. The sample includes some 20,000 clones, around 84% of them seen just once. The source was blood, collected from a patient who underwent chemoradiotherapy. The clonotype was recovered from a human donor with HPV-associated anogenital cancer.

This CDR3 is CASSLTGGQPQHF. CDR3 in DNA: TGTGCCAGCAGCTTGACGGGAGGACAGCCCCAGCATTTT. V usage is TRBV5-5 and J usage is TRBJ1-5; D remains unclear. CDR3 length equals 13 residues. The V and J ends lost 1 base and 7 bases respectively, with 9 bases between them. Germline loops: CDR1 SGHKS, CDR2 YYEKEE (reference sequence).